A selection of T cell receptor beta chains follows, all from one sample in a study of shared clonotypes between healthy human individuals. Sequencing used immunoSEQ multiplex PCR; TCRdb keeps in-frame clones, though not all of them. The data show over a million clones, roughly 96% seen once. The sample taken for sequencing was naive CD4+ T cells sorted from blood. The receptors here all came from a man aged 25 to 45 in good health. The CDR3 runs from the conserved cysteine through the conserved F or W.

V gene	CDR3 length	J gene	CDR3 protein
TRBV11-2	15	TRBJ2-7	CASSVRATSGIEQYF
TRBV19	13	TRBJ2-7	CASRGLTSYEQCF
TRBV6-6	16	TRBJ2-3	CASSYGGRAGGDTQYF
TRBV19	15	TRBJ2-2	CASRGTGFFTGELFF
TRBV2	17	TRBJ2-3	CASSPGLAGAGTDTQYF
TRBV27	15	TRBJ2-3	CASSFIKTRTDTQYF
TRBV5-1	14	TRBJ2-5	CASSLVEGRETQYF
TRBV5-1	13	TRBJ1-1	CASSLAMDNEAFF
TRBV5-4	12	TRBJ2-5	CASSLGKETQYF
TRBV10-1	15	TRBJ2-7	CASSEGRGRAHEQYF
TRBV30	16	TRBJ1-5	CAWSRAGPVLNQPQHF
TRBV5-1	15	TRBJ2-3	CASKTWDRGMDTQYF
TRBV14	19	TRBJ2-7	CASSQSSGLAGGISYEQYF
TRBV27	17	TRBJ2-2	CASSLLTLGINTGELFF
TRBV5-4	16	TRBJ1-2	CASSLSGGITNYGYTF
TRBV28	15	TRBJ2-7	CASSFNGASSYEQYF
TRBV28	12	TRBJ1-1	CASFERDTEAFF
TRBV20-1	11	TRBJ2-7	CSARQLYEQYF
TRBV29-1	13	TRBJ2-1	CSVGLSGDNEQFF
TRBV6-1	14	TRBJ2-2	CASRTGWGTGELFF
TRBV21-1	17	TRBJ2-7	CASRNTGLAGETYEQYF
TRBV19	14	TRBJ2-3	CASRWDFSADTQYF
TRBV18	14	TRBJ2-7	CASSLDKYVYEQYF
TRBV7-9	16	TRBJ1-2	CASSYRDRGFLDGYTF
TRBV28	14	TRBJ2-2	CASSPPGVGGELFF
TRBV6-5	15	TRBJ2-7	CASSYSSGGSYEQYF
TRBV11-2	17	TRBJ2-5	CASSLVVGGPVTETQYF
TRBV28	14	TRBJ2-2	CASSLGGYTGELFF
TRBV28	16	TRBJ2-7	CASSSRLAPLSYEQYF
TRBV2	17	TRBJ2-7	CASSESYGTSGSYEQYF
TRBV5-5	14	TRBJ1-2	CASSRGQGTYGYTF
TRBV5-1	16	TRBJ1-3	CASSLEGQGSGNTIYF
TRBV5-1	16	TRBJ1-4	CASSLAQGMGNEKLFF
TRBV5-1	15	TRBJ2-6	CASSFQSSGANVLTF
TRBV6-5	14	TRBJ1-5	CASSKRQGGRSQHF
TRBV10-3	13	TRBJ1-1	CAISAAGSTEAFF
TRBV5-6	14	TRBJ1-2	CASSQGLGYYGYTF
TRBV28	16	TRBJ1-1	CASREAGVVMNTEAFF
TRBV27	17	TRBJ2-2	CASRGKGGGLNTGELFF
TRBV7-9	16	TRBJ2-3	CASSLGGQWSTDTQYF
TRBV5-4	15	TRBJ2-7	CASSFDRVSPYEQYF
TRBV11-3	12	TRBJ2-1	CASSLDRHEQFF
TRBV18	13	TRBJ2-6	CASMISGANVLTF
TRBV10-2	14	TRBJ1-5	CASSETDRNQPQHF
TRBV7-3	13	TRBJ1-2	CASSRQGGYGYTF
TRBV5-1	14	TRBJ1-1	CASSPRQGAVEAFF